Listed below are T cell receptor beta chains from one sample, sequenced in a study of blood T cells in healthy people across ages. TCRdb passed the 5' RACE reads through MiXCR, listing each CDR3 protein once. This sample has hundreds of thousands of distinct CDR3 sequences, with around 46% found just once. Source material: blood. Receptors were obtained from a man aged 30-40 years in good health. Each CDR3 is given with its conserved first and last residue. Fields, in order: clone size, D gene, J gene, V gene, CDR3 protein, CDR3 DNA. A D gene is named only where the DNA matches it firmly. Some rows have no size entry. The others give once, few or many, or a class for an expanded clone.

.	.	TRBJ2-3	TRBV3-1	CASSHAGYTDTQYF	TGTGCCAGCAGCCATGCGGGATATACAGATACGCAGTATTTT
few	TRBD1	TRBJ2-7	TRBV12-3/TRBV12-4	CASSLGQGIGEQYF	TGTGCCAGCAGTTTGGGACAGGGAATTGGTGAGCAGTACTTC
few	TRBD1	TRBJ2-3	TRBV29-1	CSDLRQGVGDTQYF	TGCAGCGACCTCCGACAGGGTGTGGGAGATACGCAGTATTTT
.	TRBD2	TRBJ2-3	TRBV7-9	CASDSGIHTDTQYF	TGTGCCAGCGATAGCGGGATTCACACAGATACGCAGTATTTT
.	.	TRBJ1-2	TRBV5-1	CASSLAQVGYGYTF	TGCGCCAGCAGCTTGGCGCAGGTTGGCTATGGCTACACCTTC
.	TRBD1	TRBJ2-7	TRBV20-1	CSADQLDRHYEQYF	TGCAGTGCTGACCAACTGGACAGGCACTACGAGCAGTACTTC
once	TRBD1	TRBJ2-1	TRBV20-1	CSANDRGPSYEQFF	TGCAGTGCTAATGACAGGGGGCCTTCCTATGAGCAGTTCTTC
.	.	TRBJ2-5	TRBV2	CASSDGGHQSETQYF	TGTGCCAGCAGTGACGGTGGACACCAATCGGAGACCCAGTACTTC
.	.	TRBJ1-1	TRBV5-1	CASSLAQDGWDTEAFF	TGCGCCAGCAGCTTGGCCCAAGACGGCTGGGACACTGAAGCTTTCTTT
.	TRBD1	TRBJ1-6	TRBV4-3	CASSSSTGVSPLHF	TGCGCCAGCAGCTCTTCGACAGGGGTTTCACCCCTCCACTTT
.	.	TRBJ2-7	TRBV28	CASSLSGPPYEQYF	TGTGCCAGCAGTTTAAGCGGGCCGCCCTACGAGCAGTACTTC
.	.	TRBJ1-4	TRBV4-1	CASSQDRGINEKLFF	TGCGCCAGCAGCCAAGATAGGGGGATTAATGAAAAACTGTTTTTT
.	.	TRBJ2-1	TRBV10-3	CAISGTPNEQFF	TGTGCCATCAGTGGGACTCCCAATGAGCAGTTCTTC